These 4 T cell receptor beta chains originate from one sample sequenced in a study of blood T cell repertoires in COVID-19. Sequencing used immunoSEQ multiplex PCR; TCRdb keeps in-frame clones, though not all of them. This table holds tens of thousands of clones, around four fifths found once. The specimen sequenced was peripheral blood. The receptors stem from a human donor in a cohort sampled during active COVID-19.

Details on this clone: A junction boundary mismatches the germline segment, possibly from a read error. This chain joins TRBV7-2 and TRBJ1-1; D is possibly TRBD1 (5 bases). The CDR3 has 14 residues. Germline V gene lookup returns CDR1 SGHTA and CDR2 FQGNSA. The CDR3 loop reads CASTLSTASTEAFF. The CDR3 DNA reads TGTGCCAGCACCTTATCGACAGCGAGCACTGAAGCTTTCTTT.

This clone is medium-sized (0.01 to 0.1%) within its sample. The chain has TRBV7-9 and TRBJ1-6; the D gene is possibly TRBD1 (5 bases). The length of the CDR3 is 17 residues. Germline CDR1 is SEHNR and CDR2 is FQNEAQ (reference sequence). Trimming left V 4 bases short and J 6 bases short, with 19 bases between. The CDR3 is CASSSAGFASSNSPLHF. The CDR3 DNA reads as TGTGCCAGCAGCTCTGCAGGGTTCGCGTCAAGTAATTCACCCCTCCACTTT.

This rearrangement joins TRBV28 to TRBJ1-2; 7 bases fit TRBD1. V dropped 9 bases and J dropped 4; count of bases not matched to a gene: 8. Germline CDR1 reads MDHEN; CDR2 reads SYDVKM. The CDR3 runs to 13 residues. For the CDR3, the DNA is TGTGCCAGTATGACAGGGAAGGGCTATGGCTACACCTTC. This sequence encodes CASMTGKGYGYTF.

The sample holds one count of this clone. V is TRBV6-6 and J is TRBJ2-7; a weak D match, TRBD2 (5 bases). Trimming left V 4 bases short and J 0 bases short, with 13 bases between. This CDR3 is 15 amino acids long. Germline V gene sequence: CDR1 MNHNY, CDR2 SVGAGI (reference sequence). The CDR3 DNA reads TGTGCCAGCAGTTTTGACGGACTTAGCTCCTACGAGCAGTACTTC. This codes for CASSFDGLSSYEQYF.